One sample yielded the 18 T cell receptor beta chains listed below, sequenced in a study of blood T cell repertoires in COVID-19. The table came from immunoSEQ multiplex PCR; TCRdb's copy has only in-frame clones and leaves some out. Among more than 60,000 clones listed, around nine tenths were seen once. Sequencing was performed on peripheral blood. These receptor sequences come from a human donor in a cohort sampled during active COVID-19.

This clone was seen more than once but under ten times. This chain joins TRBV5-1 and TRBJ2-2; D remains unclear. Germline lookup yields CDR1 SGHRS and CDR2 YFSETQ. V gave up 4 bases and J gave up 5 bases, with 18 bases separating them. The CDR3 has 16 amino acids. The CDR3, as DNA: TGCGCCAGCAGCCCCAACACCCGGGTCGATACCGGGGAGCTGTTTTTT. Translating it yields CASSPNTRVDTGELFF.

This clone has a single count. The chain carries TRBV7-2 and TRBJ2-7; TRBD1 might be the D (6 bases). Trimming took 3 bases from V and 6 from J, leaving 12 bases between them. CDR1 is SGHTA, CDR2 FQGNSA, per germline. The CDR3 totals 13 residues. The CDR3 DNA follows: TGTGCCAGCAGCTTCCCAGGGGCTGGCGAGCAGTACTTC. As protein: CASSFPGAGEQYF.

This chain uses TRBV19 with TRBJ1-3, with D perhaps TRBD1 (6 bases). Deletions cut 3 bases from V and 1 base from J, with 16 bases between. CDR1 and CDR2 from the germline V gene are LNHDA and SQIVND (reference sequence). The CDR3 totals 17 residues. The CDR3 here is CASSIGTSRTSGNTIYF. The CDR3 nucleotides are TGTGCCAGTAGTATCGGGACATCGAGGACGTCTGGAAACACCATATATTTT.

The CDR3 coding sequence is TGTGCCAGCAGTGAACAGGGGGTAGAGGGTTGGGATACGCAGTATTTT. It encodes CASSEQGVEGWDTQYF. The rearrangement links TRBV2 to TRBJ2-3, with TRBD1 identical over 7 bases. Germline CDR1 and CDR2: SNHLY and FYNNEI. This CDR3 has 16 amino acids. Trimming cost V 2 bases and J 6 bases; bases outside gene matches: 11.

This chain links TRBV19 with TRBJ2-5, with 11 bases lining up with TRBD1. CDR3 size: 16 residues. The germline gives CDR1 LNHDA, CDR2 SQIVND (reference sequence). J was trimmed by 0 bases and V by 5 bases; bases with no gene match: 5. The DNA of the CDR3 is TGTGCCAGTAGTGCCCGGGACAGGGGGTACCAAGAGACCCAGTACTTC. Its translation is CASSARDRGYQETQYF.

The chain has TRBV15 and TRBJ1-3; D might be TRBD1 (6 bases). The germline V gene has CDR1 LNHNV and CDR2 YYDKDF (reference sequence). V lost 1 base and J lost 0, with 10 bases in between. The CDR3 is 16 amino acids. The CDR3 loop is CATSRGQGSSGNTIYF. CDR3 nucleotide sequence: TGTGCCACCAGCAGAGGGCAGGGGTCCTCTGGAAACACCATATATTTT.

The CDR3 region is CASSSGVNSPLHF. In nucleotides, the CDR3 is TGTGCCAGCAGCTCAGGGGTAAATTCACCCCTCCACTTT. The chain carries TRBV2 and TRBJ1-6, with D possibly TRBD1 on 6 matching bases. Trimming took off 6 bases at V and 7 bases at J, with 10 bases between the two ends. There are 13 residues in the CDR3. CDR1 and CDR2 from the germline V gene are SNHLY and FYNNEI.

The chain combines TRBV25-1 with TRBJ2-3; 9 positions agree with TRBD1. Looked up from germline, CDR1 is MGHDK and CDR2 is SYGVNS. J lost 7 bases, V lost 3 bases, and 8 bases had no gene match. The CDR3 spans 15 residues. In nucleotides, the CDR3 is TGTGCCAGCAGTGAGACTACAGGGGGCGTGAATACGCAGTATTTT. Protein sequence: CASSETTGGVNTQYF.

This chain joins TRBV7-2 and TRBJ2-2; D perhaps matches TRBD1 (6 bases). Germline V gives CDR1 SGHTA, CDR2 FQGNSA. The CDR3 totals 16 residues. V was clipped by 3 bases and J by 7 bases, with 18 bases between them. The CDR3 DNA sequence: TGTGCCAGCAGCTTGGGTGGGACACTCCTAGGCGGGGAGCTGTTTTTT. This gives the protein CASSLGGTLLGGELFF.

The sample holds many counts of this clone. This chain links TRBV9 with TRBJ1-4; 10 nucleotides agree with TRBD1. CDR1 is SGDLS and CDR2 is YYNGEE in the germline V gene. CDR3 length: 14 amino acids. The J segment lost 5 bases and the V segment lost 3 bases, leaving 1 base of the junction unmatched. The CDR3 DNA sequence: TGTGCCAGCAGCGCGACAGGGGGCAATGAAAAACTGTTTTTT. This sequence encodes CASSATGGNEKLFF.

This clone was observed a few times. This chain links TRBV5-5 with TRBJ1-2, with no clear D. V gave up 3 bases and J gave up 4 bases, with 22 bases separating them. The CDR3 has 17 residues. CDR1 is SGHKS and CDR2 is YYEKEE in the germline V gene (reference sequence). This CDR3 is CASSSARTPPLGYGYTF. The CDR3 DNA reads TGTGCCAGCAGCTCGGCCCGGACTCCCCCGTTGGGCTATGGCTACACCTTC.

The chain carries TRBV5-6 and TRBJ2-3; tentatively, D is TRBD1 (5 bases). V was trimmed by 6 bases and J by 2 bases, leaving 19 bases between them. The CDR3 runs to 16 residues. Germline assignment: CDR1 SGHDT and CDR2 YYEEEE. The CDR3 sequence: CASNVVGPLSTDTQYF. Here the CDR3 DNA reads TGTGCCAGCAACGTGGTGGGGCCCCTCTCCACAGATACGCAGTATTTT.

V gene TRBV19 combines with J gene TRBJ2-7; the D is unclear. V was trimmed by 5 bases and J by 1 base, leaving 6 bases between them. The CDR3 loop spans 12 amino acids. The germline CDR1 and CDR2 sequences are LNHDA and SQIVND (reference sequence). The CDR3 here is CASSQSSYEQYF. DNA for the CDR3: TGTGCCAGTAGTCAATCATCCTACGAGCAGTACTTC.

The genes are TRBV12-3 or TRBV12-4 and TRBJ1-2; D not certain. Trimming took 5 bases from V and 8 from J, leaving 15 bases between them. The CDR3 contains 13 residues. In DNA, the CDR3 is TGTGCCAGCAGTCTCGGGATGCCCGAAGGCTACACCTTC. It yields the protein CASSLGMPEGYTF.

This chain joins TRBV19 and TRBJ1-2, with a tentative D call TRBD1 (5 bases). Between the trimmed V and J ends, which lost 7 bases and 2 bases, there was a span of 8 bases. CDR1 is LNHDA and CDR2 is SQIVND in the germline V gene (reference sequence). The CDR3 runs 12 residues. The CDR3 reads CASTRGNYGYTF. The CDR3 bases are TGTGCCAGTACAAGGGGCAACTATGGCTACACCTTC.

The chain uses TRBV3-1 (or the pseudogene TRBV3-2) and TRBJ1-1; D may be TRBD1 (6 bases). The V gene lost 0 bases and the J gene lost 7 bases, with 18 bases spanning the gap. The CDR3 is 16 residues long. Per the germline V gene, CDR1 is LGHDT and CDR2 is YNNKEL (reference sequence). In DNA form, the CDR3 reads TGTGCCAGCAGCCAAGAAGCAGGGGCCGGACCTATTGAAGCTTTCTTT. Translation gives CASSQEAGAGPIEAFF.

This clone appeared a single time. The chain employs TRBV5-5 and TRBJ1-1; D is unresolved. The germline V and J ends were trimmed by 2 bases and 7 bases, with 9 bases remaining between them. The germline V gene has CDR1 SGHKS and CDR2 YYEKEE (reference sequence). The CDR3 runs to 12 residues. The CDR3 DNA is TGTGCCAGCAGCTTACAGAGCTTTGAAGCTTTCTTT. Its translation is CASSLQSFEAFF.

V usage is TRBV28 and J usage is TRBJ2-7; 10 bases map to TRBD1. CDR1 MDHEN and CDR2 SYDVKM come from the germline V gene. This CDR3 is built from 14 residues. The V gene end was trimmed by 6 bases and the J gene end by 4 bases; junction bases not matched to a gene: 6. As DNA, the CDR3 is TGTGCCAGCAGCGAAGGGACAGGGGTTTACGAGCAGTACTTC. As protein: CASSEGTGVYEQYF.